This entry concerns a single T cell receptor (beta chain). PCR primers comprised 60 Vbeta and 13 Jbeta primers. Sequencing was performed with immunoSEQ multiplex PCR; in TCRdb, only in-frame clones are kept and a portion is missing. The sample includes approximately 100,000 clones, under 85% of them seen just once. The data stem from a study of cytomegalovirus exposure and HLA in healthy donors. Germline CDR1 and CDR2: MGHRA and YSYEKL. This CDR3 is built from 15 residues. V dropped 4 bases and J dropped 5; count of bases not matched to a gene: 8. Sequencing was performed on PBMCs. The rearrangement uses TRBV4-1 and TRBJ2-1; 7 bases are a match to TRBD1. The receptor was derived from a man aged 35 to 55 in good health and CMV-seronegative. CDR3: CASSPFRDRDNEQFF. In DNA, the CDR3 is TGCGCCAGCAGCCCCTTCCGGGACAGAGACAATGAGCAGTTCTTC.